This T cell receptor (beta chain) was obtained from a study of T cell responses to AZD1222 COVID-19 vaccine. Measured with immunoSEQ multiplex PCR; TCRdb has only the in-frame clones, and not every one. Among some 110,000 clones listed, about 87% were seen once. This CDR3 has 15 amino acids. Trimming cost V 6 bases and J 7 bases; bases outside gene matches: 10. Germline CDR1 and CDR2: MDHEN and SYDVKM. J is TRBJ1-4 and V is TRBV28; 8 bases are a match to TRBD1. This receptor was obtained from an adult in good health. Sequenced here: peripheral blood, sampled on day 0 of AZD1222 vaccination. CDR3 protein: CASSSITGGVEKLFF. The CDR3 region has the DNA TGTGCCAGCAGCTCAATAACAGGGGGGGTTGAAAAACTGTTTTTT. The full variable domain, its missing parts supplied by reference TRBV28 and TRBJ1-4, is DVKVTQSSRYLVKRTGEKVFLECVQDMDHENMFWYRQDPGLGLRLIYFSYDVKMKEKGDIPEGYSVSREKKERFSLILESASTNQTSMYLCASSSITGGVEKLFFGSGTQLSVL.